Below, 2 T cell receptor beta chains from the same sample are listed, as sequenced in a study of Graves' ophthalmopathy and Graves' hyperthyroidism. RNA transcripts served as template for amplifying TCR beta CDR3 sequences. An initial RT-PCR round employing HTBI primers preceded a second-round multiplex PCR. TCRdb analysed the multiplex PCR reads with MiXCR anew, one entry per CDR3 protein. The sample gives around 670,000 distinct CDR3 sequences, roughly two fifths of which show up once; approximately 46% is in the top ten. The sample was peripheral blood. The source is an adult man with Graves' ophthalmopathy.

The rearrangement joins TRBV6-5 to TRBJ1-1; 8 nucleotides align to TRBD1. V was pared by 2 bases and J by 6 bases, with 11 bases of the junction left unmatched. There are 16 residues in the CDR3. Germline V lookup: CDR1 MNHEY, CDR2 SVGAGI. The CDR3 here is CASSYAITTGVSEAFF. The CDR3, as DNA: TGTGCCAGCAGTTACGCTATAACGACAGGGGTCTCTGAAGCTTTCTTT.

V usage is TRBV7-9 and J usage is TRBJ2-2; no reliable D call. This CDR3 is 15 amino acids long. V gave up 6 bases and J gave up 1 base, with 12 bases separating them. CDR1 and CDR2 from the germline V gene are SEHNR and FQNEAQ (reference sequence). This CDR3 is CASSYSQQNTGELFF. The CDR3 DNA follows: TGTGCCAGCAGTTACTCCCAACAGAACACCGGGGAGCTGTTTTTT.